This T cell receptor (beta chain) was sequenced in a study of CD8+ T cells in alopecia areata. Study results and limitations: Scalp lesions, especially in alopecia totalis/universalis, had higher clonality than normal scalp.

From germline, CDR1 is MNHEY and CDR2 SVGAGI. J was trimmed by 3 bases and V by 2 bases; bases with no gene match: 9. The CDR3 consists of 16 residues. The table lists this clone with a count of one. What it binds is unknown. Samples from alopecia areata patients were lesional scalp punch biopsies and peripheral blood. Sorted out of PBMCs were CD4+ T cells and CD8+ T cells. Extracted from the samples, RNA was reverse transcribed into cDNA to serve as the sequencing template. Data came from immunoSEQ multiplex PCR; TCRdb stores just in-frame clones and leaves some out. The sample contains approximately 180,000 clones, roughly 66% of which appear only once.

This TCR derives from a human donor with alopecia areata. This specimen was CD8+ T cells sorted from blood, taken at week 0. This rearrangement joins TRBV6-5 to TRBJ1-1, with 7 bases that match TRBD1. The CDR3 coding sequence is TGTGCCAGCAGTTACGATCCGACAGGGAGGTACACTGAAGCTTTCTTT. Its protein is CASSYDPTGRYTEAFF.